This TCR beta chain was obtained from a study of CD8 T cells in Susac syndrome. With random hexamers, about 0.45 to 1 ug RNA was reverse transcribed. The amplification used immunoSEQ multiplex PCR on TCR beta CDR3; it spanned 54 Vbeta and 13 Jbeta. Via MiXCR, TCRdb re-called the immunoSEQ multiplex PCR reads, giving one row per CDR3 protein. The table has roughly 150,000 distinct CDR3 sequences, 85% to 95% seen once. Sequencing of TCR beta, carried out with a high-throughput approach, was applied to CD8+ and CD4+ T cells from the blood. Multiple sclerosis controls were treatment-naive patients with stable or active relapsing-remitting disease. The CD8+ and CD4+ T cells were negatively isolated, with the TEMRA cells enriched by FACS. The CDR3 has 17 residues. CDR1 and CDR2 (germline): GTSNPN, SVGIG (reference sequence). With 2 bases clipped from V and 7 bases from J, the junction kept 14 bases outside the gene matches.

This sequence joins TRBV30 and TRBJ2-1; 10 bases align to TRBD2. This clonotype was sampled from a human donor with multiple sclerosis. Source material: CD8+ T cells from PBMCs. This CDR3 is CAWSPFPSTSGENEQFF. In DNA, the CDR3 is TGTGCCTGGAGTCCATTCCCTAGCACTAGCGGGGAAAATGAGCAGTTCTTC.